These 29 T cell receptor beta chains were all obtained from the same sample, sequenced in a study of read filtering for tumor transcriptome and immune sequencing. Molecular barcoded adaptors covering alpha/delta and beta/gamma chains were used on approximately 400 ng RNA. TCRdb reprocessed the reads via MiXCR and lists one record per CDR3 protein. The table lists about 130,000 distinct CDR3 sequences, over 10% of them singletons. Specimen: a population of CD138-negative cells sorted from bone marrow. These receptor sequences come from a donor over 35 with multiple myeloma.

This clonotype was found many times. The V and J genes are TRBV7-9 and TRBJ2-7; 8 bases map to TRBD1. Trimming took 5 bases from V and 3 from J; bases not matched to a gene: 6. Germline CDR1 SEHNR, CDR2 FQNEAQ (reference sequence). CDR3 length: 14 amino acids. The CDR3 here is CASSTGQDRYEQYF. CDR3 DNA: TGTGCCAGCAGCACGGGACAGGATCGCTACGAGCAGTACTTC. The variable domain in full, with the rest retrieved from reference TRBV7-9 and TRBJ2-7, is DTGVSQNPRHKITKRGQNVTFRCDPISEHNRLYWYRQTLGQGPEFLTYFQNEAQLEKSRLLSDRFSAERPKGSFSTLEIQRTEQGDSAMYLCASSTGQDRYEQYFGPGTRLTVT.

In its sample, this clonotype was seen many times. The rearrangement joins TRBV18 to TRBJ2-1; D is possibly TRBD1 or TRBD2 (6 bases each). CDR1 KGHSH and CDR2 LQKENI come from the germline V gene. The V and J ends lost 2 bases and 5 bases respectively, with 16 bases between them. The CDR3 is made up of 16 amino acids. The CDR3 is CASSPKGGRIDNEQFF. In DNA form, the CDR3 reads TGTGCCAGCTCACCAAAGGGGGGCCGGATTGACAATGAGCAGTTCTTC.

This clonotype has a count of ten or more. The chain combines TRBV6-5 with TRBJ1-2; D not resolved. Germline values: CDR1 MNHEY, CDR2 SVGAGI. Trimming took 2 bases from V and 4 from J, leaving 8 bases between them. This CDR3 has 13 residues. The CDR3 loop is CASSYGQSYGYTF. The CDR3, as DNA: TGTGCCAGCAGTTACGGGCAGTCCTATGGCTACACCTTC.

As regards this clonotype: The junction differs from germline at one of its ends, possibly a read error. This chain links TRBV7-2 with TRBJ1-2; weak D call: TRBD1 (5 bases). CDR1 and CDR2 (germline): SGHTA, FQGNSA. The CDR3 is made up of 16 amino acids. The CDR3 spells CASSQAWGSLNYSYAF. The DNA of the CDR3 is TGCGCCAGCAGCCAAGCTTGGGGGTCGTTAAACTATAGCTACGCCTTC.

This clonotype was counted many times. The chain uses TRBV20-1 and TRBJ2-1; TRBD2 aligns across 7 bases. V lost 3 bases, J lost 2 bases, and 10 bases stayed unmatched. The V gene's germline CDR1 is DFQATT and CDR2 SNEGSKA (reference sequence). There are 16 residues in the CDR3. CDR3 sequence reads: CSASSLAGATYNEQFF. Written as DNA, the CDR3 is TGCAGTGCTAGCTCCTTGGCGGGAGCAACCTACAATGAGCAGTTCTTC.

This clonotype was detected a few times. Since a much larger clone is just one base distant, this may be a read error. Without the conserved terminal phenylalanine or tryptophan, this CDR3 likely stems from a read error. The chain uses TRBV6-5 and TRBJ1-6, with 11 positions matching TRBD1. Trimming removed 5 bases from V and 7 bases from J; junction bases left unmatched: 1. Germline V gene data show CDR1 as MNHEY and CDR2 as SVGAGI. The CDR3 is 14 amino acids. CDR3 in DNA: TGTGCCAGCAGTGGGGACAGGGGGAATTCACCCCTCCACCTT. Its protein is CASSGDRGNSPLHL.

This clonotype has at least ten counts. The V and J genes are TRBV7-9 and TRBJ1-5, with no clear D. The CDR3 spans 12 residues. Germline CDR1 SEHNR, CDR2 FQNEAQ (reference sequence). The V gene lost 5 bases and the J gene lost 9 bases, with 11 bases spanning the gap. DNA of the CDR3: TGTGCCAGCAGCCCGACGGGTGGGCCCCAGCATTTT. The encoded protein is CASSPTGGPQHF.

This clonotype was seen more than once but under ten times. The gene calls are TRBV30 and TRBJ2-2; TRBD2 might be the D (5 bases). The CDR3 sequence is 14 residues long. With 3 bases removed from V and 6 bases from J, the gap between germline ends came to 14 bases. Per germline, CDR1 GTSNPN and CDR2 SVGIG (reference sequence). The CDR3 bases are TGTGCCTGGAGCCCCCGGAGGACGGCCGGGGAGCTGTTTTTT. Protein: CAWSPRRTAGELFF.

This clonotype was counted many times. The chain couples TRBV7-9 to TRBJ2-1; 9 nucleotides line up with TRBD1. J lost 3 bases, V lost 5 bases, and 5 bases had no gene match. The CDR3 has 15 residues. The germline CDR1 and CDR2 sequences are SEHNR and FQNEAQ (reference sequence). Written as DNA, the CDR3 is TGTGCCAGCAGCGGGGGACAGGGCTACTACAATGAGCAGTTCTTC. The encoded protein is CASSGGQGYYNEQFF.

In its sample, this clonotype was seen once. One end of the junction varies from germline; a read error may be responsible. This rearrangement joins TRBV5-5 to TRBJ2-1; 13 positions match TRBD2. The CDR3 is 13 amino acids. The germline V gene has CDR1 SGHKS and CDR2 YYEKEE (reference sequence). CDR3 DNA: TGTGCCAGCAGCTTGAAGACTAGCGGGGGGCTTCTCTTC. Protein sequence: CASSLKTSGGLLF.

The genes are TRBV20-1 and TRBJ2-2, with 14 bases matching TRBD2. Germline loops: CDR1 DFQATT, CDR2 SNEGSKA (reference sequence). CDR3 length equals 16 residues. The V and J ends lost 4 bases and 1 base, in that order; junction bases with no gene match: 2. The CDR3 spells CSAIGTSGGNTGELFF. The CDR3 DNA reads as TGCAGTGCTATAGGGACTAGCGGGGGGAACACCGGGGAGCTGTTTTTT.

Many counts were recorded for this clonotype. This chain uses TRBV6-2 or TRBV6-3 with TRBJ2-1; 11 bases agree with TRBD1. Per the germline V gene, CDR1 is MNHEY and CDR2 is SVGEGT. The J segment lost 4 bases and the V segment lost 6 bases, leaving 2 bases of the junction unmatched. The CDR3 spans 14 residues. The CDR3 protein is CASRDRGHYNEQFF. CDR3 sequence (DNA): TGTGCCAGCAGGGACAGGGGGCATTACAATGAGCAGTTCTTC.

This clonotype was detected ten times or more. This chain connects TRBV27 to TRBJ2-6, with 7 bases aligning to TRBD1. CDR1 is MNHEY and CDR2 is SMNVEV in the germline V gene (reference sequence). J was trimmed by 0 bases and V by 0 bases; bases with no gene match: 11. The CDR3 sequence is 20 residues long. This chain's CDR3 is CASSLSPQGRVSSGANVLTF. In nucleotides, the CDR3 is TGTGCCAGCAGTTTATCTCCACAGGGGCGGGTCAGCTCTGGGGCCAACGTCCTGACTTTC.

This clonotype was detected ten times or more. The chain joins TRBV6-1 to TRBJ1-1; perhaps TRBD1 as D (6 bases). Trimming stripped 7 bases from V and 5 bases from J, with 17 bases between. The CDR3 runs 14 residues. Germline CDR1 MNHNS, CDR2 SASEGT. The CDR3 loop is CASTGGGAGTEAFF. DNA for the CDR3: TGTGCCAGCACTGGGGGGGGCGCGGGGACTGAAGCTTTCTTT.

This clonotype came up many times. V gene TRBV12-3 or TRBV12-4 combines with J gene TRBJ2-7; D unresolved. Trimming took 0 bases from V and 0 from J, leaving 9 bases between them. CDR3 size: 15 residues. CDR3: CASSLAGRSSYEQYF. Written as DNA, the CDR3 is TGTGCCAGCAGTTTAGCGGGAAGGAGCTCCTACGAGCAGTACTTC.

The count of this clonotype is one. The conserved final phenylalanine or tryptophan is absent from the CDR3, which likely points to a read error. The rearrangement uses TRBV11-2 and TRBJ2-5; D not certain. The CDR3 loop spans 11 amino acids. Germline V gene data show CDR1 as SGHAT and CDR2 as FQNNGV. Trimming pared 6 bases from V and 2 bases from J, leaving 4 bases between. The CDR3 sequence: CASSFQETQYL. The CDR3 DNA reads TGTGCCAGCAGTTTTCAAGAGACCCAGTACCTC.

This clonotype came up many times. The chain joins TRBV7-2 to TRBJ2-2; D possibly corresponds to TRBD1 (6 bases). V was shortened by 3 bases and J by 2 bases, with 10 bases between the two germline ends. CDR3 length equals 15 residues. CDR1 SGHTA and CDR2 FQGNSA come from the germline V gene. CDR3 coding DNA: TGTGCCAGCAGCTTTAACAGGGTAAACACCGGGGAGCTGTTTTTT. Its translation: CASSFNRVNTGELFF.

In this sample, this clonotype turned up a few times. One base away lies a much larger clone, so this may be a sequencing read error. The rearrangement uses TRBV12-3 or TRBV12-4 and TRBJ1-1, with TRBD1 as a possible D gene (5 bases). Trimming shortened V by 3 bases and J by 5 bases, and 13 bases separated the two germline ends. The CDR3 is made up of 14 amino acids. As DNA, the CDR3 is TGTGCCAGCAGTTTGGGGGGGGAGTGTACTGAAGCTTTCTTT. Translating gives CASSLGGECTEAFF.

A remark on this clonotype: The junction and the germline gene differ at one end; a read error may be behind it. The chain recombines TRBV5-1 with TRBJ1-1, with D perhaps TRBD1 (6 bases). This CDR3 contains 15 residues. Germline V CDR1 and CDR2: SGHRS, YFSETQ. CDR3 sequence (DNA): TGCGCCAGCGGGGGGGGTTCGGGGGCGAACACTGAAGCTTTCTTC. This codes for CASGGGSGANTEAFF.

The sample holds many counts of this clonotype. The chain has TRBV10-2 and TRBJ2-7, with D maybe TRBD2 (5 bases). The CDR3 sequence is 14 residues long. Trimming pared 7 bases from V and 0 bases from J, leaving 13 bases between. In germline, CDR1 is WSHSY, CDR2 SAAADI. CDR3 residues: CASTLMRASYEQYF. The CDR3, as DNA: TGCGCCAGCACCCTGATGAGGGCCTCCTACGAGCAGTACTTC.

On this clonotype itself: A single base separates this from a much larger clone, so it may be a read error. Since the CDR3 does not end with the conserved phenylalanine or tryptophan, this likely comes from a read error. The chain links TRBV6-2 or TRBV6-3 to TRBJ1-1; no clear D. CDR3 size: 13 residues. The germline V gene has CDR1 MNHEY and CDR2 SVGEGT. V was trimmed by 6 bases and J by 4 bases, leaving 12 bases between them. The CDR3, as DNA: TGTGCCAGCAGGGAACAGACCCTCACTGAAGCTTTCTCT. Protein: CASREQTLTEAFS.

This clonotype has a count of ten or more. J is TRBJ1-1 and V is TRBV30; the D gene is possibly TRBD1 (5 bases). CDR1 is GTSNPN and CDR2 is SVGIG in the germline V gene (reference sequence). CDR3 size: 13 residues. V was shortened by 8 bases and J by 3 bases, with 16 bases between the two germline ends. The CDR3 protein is CARRTEGHTEAFF. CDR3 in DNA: TGTGCCCGGCGTACGGAGGGACACACTGAAGCTTTCTTT.

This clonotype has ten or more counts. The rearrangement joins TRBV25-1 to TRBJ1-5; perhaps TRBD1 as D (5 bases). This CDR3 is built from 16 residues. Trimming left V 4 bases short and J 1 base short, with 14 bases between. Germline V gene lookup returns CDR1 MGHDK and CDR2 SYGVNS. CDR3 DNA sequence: TGTGCCAGCAGTGCCCGCAATGGGGGAAGCAATCAGCCCCAGCATTTT. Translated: CASSARNGGSNQPQHF.

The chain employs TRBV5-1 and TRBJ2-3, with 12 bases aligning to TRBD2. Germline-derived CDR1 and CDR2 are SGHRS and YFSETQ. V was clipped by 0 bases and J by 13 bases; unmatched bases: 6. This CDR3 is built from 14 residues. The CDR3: CASSLGTSGRSEYF. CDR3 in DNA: TGCGCCAGCAGCTTGGGTACTAGCGGGAGGAGCGAGTATTTT. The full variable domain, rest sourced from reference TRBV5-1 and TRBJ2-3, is KAGVTQTPRYLIKTRGQQVTLSCSPISGHRSVSWYQQTPGQGLQFLFEYFSETQRNKGNFPGRFSGRQFSNSRSEMNVSTLELGDSALYLCASSLGTSGRSEYFGPGTRLTVL.

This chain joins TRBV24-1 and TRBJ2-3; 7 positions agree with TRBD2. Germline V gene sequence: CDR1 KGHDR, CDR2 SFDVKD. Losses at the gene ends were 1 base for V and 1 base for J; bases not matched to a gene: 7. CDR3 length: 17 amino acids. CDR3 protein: CATSDFEGLGGTDTQYF. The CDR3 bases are TGTGCCACCAGTGATTTCGAAGGACTAGGGGGCACAGATACGCAGTATTTT.

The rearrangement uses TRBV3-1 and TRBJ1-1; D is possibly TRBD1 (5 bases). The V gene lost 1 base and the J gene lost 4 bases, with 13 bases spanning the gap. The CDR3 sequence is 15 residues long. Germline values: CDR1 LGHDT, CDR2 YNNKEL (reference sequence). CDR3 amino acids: CASSQVGGGVTEAFF. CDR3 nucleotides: TGTGCCAGCAGCCAAGTTGGGGGAGGGGTCACTGAAGCTTTCTTT.

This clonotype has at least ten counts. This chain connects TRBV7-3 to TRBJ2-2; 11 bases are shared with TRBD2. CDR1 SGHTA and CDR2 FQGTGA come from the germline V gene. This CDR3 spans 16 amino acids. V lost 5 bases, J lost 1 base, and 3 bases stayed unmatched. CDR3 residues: CASSPGLAGNTGELFF. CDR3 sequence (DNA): TGTGCCAGCAGCCCCGGACTAGCGGGGAACACCGGGGAGCTGTTTTTT.

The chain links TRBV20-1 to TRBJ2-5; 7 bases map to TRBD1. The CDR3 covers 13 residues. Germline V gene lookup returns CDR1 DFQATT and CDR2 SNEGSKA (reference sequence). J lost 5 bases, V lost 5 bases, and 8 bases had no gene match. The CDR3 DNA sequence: TGCAGTGCTCCAACAGGGGTTGGCGAGACCCAGTACTTC. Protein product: CSAPTGVGETQYF.

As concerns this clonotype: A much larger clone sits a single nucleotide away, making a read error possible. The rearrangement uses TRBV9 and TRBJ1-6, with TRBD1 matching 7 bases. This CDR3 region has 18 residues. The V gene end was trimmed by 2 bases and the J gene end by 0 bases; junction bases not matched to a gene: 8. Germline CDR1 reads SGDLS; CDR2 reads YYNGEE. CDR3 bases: TGTGCCAGCAGCGTTCCCGGGACAGCTTACTCCTATAATTCACCCCTCCACTTT. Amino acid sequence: CASSVPGTAYSYNSPLHF. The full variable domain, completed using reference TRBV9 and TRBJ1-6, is DSGVTQTPKHLITATGQRVTLRCSPRSGDLSVYWYQQSLDQGLQFLIQYYNGEERAKGNILERFSAQQFPDLHSELNLSSLELGDSALYFCASSVPGTAYSYNSPLHFGNGTRLTVT.